The present entry profiles one TCR beta chain with its context. What it binds is not known. The sample is drawn from a study of Graves' ophthalmopathy and Graves' hyperthyroidism. General study results and limits: Most thyroid-expanded clonotypes exceeding 0.001 frequency were also found in blood. Discriminating ophthalmopathy from stable hyperthyroidism, a 13-signature model attained a sensitivity of over 85% and a specificity of around 83%. Ophthalmopathy progression was predicted with 55% to 71% sensitivity and approximately 72% specificity.

The sequenced template was RNA, covering the TCR beta CDR3 region. HTBI-primed RT-PCR formed the first round, and a multiplex PCR formed the second. TCRdb processed the multiplex PCR reads anew with MiXCR; each CDR3 protein has one entry. The data show over a million distinct CDR3 sequences, with 35% to 45% seen just once and around 10% held by the top ten. The source material was peripheral blood or thyroid tissue (not recorded which). The clonotype originates from an adult man with Graves' hyperthyroidism.

CDR3 amino acids: CATNPQGPGELFF. The DNA of the CDR3 is TGTGCCACCAACCCTCAAGGTCCCGGGGAGCTGTTTTTT. The rearrangement uses TRBV15 and TRBJ2-2; unclear D gene. This CDR3 is 13 amino acids long. Trimming left V 7 bases short and J 6 bases short, with 12 bases between. Germline CDR1 LNHNV, CDR2 YYDKDF (reference sequence).